The 28 T cell receptor beta chains below were found in one sample sequenced in a study of brain T cells in children with intractable seizures. Sequenced by immunoSEQ multiplex PCR; TCRdb stores in-frame clones only, minus some. The profile covers about 80,000 clones, with around 91% appearing a single time and around 22% taken by the ten largest. Sequences were derived from peripheral blood, sampled at surgery. These receptor sequences come from a girl aged 2 to 10 with Rasmussen encephalitis and intractable seizures.

The rearrangement joins TRBV2 to TRBJ1-5; a possible D gene is TRBD1 (6 bases). This CDR3 contains 15 residues. The V end lost 4 bases, the J end lost 3 bases, and 13 bases lay between the germline ends. Germline assignment: CDR1 SNHLY and CDR2 FYNNEI. The CDR3 loop is CASSVGDTDNQPQHF. The CDR3 DNA sequence: TGTGCCAGCAGTGTCGGGGACACGGACAATCAGCCCCAGCATTTT.

CDR3 sequence (DNA): TGTGCCATCAGTGAGTCGACGGCAGGGTCCACTGAAGCTTTCTTT. It specifies CAISESTAGSTEAFF. This rearrangement joins TRBV10-3 to TRBJ1-1, with D maybe TRBD1 (5 bases). This CDR3 spans 15 amino acids. Trimming pared 0 bases from V and 4 bases from J, leaving 12 bases between. From germline, CDR1 is ENHRY and CDR2 SYGVKD.

V is TRBV7-2 and J is TRBJ2-7; D is undetermined. Trimming removed 1 base at V and 0 bases at J, with 7 bases between. The CDR3 totals 14 residues. Germline CDR1 reads SGHTA; CDR2 reads FQGNSA. CDR3 loop: CASSLDPGSYEQYF. DNA of the CDR3: TGTGCCAGCAGCTTAGACCCAGGCTCCTACGAGCAGTACTTC.

V gene TRBV5-1 combines with J gene TRBJ1-1, with D possibly TRBD1 on 5 matching bases. From germline, CDR1 is SGHRS and CDR2 YFSETQ. The CDR3 covers 16 residues. The ends were cut back, 0 bases at V and 5 bases at J, with 17 bases in the middle. The chain's CDR3 is CASSLGRGAAVTEAFF. CDR3 sequence (DNA): TGCGCCAGCAGCTTGGGAAGGGGCGCAGCGGTGACTGAAGCTTTCTTT.

The chain links TRBV6-6 to TRBJ1-1, with D hard to call. The germline V and J ends were trimmed by 5 bases and 0 bases, with 13 bases remaining between them. The V gene's germline CDR1 is MNHNY and CDR2 SVGAGI (reference sequence). The CDR3 contains 15 residues. The CDR3 sequence: CASSPGEVMNTEAFF. DNA for the CDR3: TGTGCCAGCAGTCCCGGGGAAGTCATGAACACTGAAGCTTTCTTT.

The chain uses TRBV24-1 and TRBJ2-5; 9 bases match TRBD2. Germline V lookup: CDR1 KGHDR, CDR2 SFDVKD. The CDR3 contains 17 residues. V trimming: 6 bases; J trimming: 5 bases; junction bases outside the gene matches: 15. CDR3 nucleotide sequence: TGTGCCACCAGTCCCCACGCCCGGGGACTAGCACTGGAGACCCAGTACTTC. The encoded protein is CATSPHARGLALETQYF.

CDR3 DNA sequence: TGTGCCAGCAGCCCCGGGAGGCGACCATACAATGAGCAGTTCTTC. Residues: CASSPGRRPYNEQFF. This chain joins TRBV3-1 (or the pseudogene TRBV3-2) and TRBJ2-1; 7 bases are shared with TRBD2. V was pared by 4 bases and J by 4 bases, with 7 bases of the junction left unmatched. CDR1 is LGHDT and CDR2 is YNNKEL in the germline V gene (reference sequence). The CDR3 loop spans 15 amino acids.

The rearrangement joins TRBV7-6 to TRBJ2-2, with 8 bases aligning to TRBD1. The germline V gene encodes CDR1 SGHVS and CDR2 FNYEAQ. The CDR3 totals 17 residues. V was pared by 2 bases and J by 7 bases, with 12 bases of the junction left unmatched. This CDR3 is CASSLKTRDRFGGELFF. In DNA, the CDR3 is TGTGCCAGCAGCTTAAAGACTCGGGACAGGTTCGGCGGGGAGCTGTTTTTT.

The chain links TRBV5-4 to TRBJ2-1, with D uncertain. The CDR3 is 11 residues long. In germline, CDR1 is SGHNT, CDR2 YYREEE (reference sequence). V lost 2 bases, J lost 7 bases, and 4 bases lay in between. CDR3: CASSLTNEQFF. CDR3 bases: TGTGCCAGCAGCTTAACGAATGAGCAGTTCTTC. Looking up the rest from reference TRBV5-4 and TRBJ2-1 gives the full variable domain: ETGVTQSPTHLIKTRGQQVTLRCSSQSGHNTVSWYQQALGQGPQFIFQYYREEENGRGNFPPRFSGLQFPNYSSELNVNALELDDSALYLCASSLTNEQFFGPGTRLTVL.

This chain connects TRBV19 to TRBJ1-2; 8 nucleotides match TRBD1. The CDR3 extends over 13 amino acids. V lost 5 bases, J lost 4 bases, and 3 bases stayed unmatched. Germline V gene lookup returns CDR1 LNHDA and CDR2 SQIVND (reference sequence). The CDR3 here is CASSPGTGYGYTF. CDR3 coding DNA: TGTGCCAGTAGTCCGGGGACAGGCTATGGCTACACCTTC.

The rearrangement joins TRBV12-3 or TRBV12-4 to TRBJ1-5, with D possibly matching TRBD1 (6 bases). Between the trimmed V and J ends, which lost 0 bases and 9 bases, there was a span of 9 bases. This CDR3 region has 13 residues. CDR3 region: CASSLAQGGPQHF. CDR3 nucleotides: TGTGCCAGCAGTTTAGCACAGGGTGGGCCCCAGCATTTT.

The chain employs TRBV7-6 and TRBJ2-7, with D perhaps TRBD1 (6 bases). Germline CDR1 SGHVS, CDR2 FNYEAQ. Trimming removed 5 bases from V and 0 bases from J, with 14 bases in between. The CDR3 runs 15 residues. Written as DNA, the CDR3 is TGTGCCAGCAGCCGGACAGATTCTTCCTCCTACGAGCAGTACTTC. It translates to CASSRTDSSSYEQYF. Based on the CDR3 plus reference TRBV7-6 and TRBJ2-7, the full variable domain is GAGVSQSPRYKVTKRGQDVALRCDPISGHVSLYWYRQALGQGPEFLTYFNYEAQQDKSGLPNDRFSAERPEGSISTLTIQRTEQRDSAMYRCASSRTDSSSYEQYFGPGTRLTVT.

This chain uses TRBV6-4 with TRBJ1-5; D is undetermined. V shed 6 bases and J shed 3 bases, with 9 bases lying between them. Germline CDR1 and CDR2: MRHNA and SNTAGT. CDR3 size: 13 residues. The CDR3 coding sequence is TGTGCCAGCAGCCAGGAACACAATCAGCCCCAGCATTTT. The encoded protein is CASSQEHNQPQHF.

This chain links TRBV6-1 with TRBJ2-3, with D possibly matching TRBD2 (7 bases). This CDR3 is 15 amino acids long. V was shortened by 3 bases and J by 1 base, with 11 bases between the two germline ends. Germline assignment: CDR1 MNHNS and CDR2 SASEGT. As DNA, the CDR3 is TGTGCCAGCAGTGAGGGGAGGGGGGGCACAGATACGCAGTATTTT. Residues: CASSEGRGGTDTQYF.

V usage is TRBV30 and J usage is TRBJ2-7; D is tentatively TRBD1 or TRBD2 (6 bases each). V was pared by 0 bases and J by 3 bases, with 18 bases between. Per germline, CDR1 GTSNPN and CDR2 SVGIG (reference sequence). There are 16 residues in the CDR3. In DNA form, the CDR3 reads TGTGCCTGGAGTGTCCCGGGGGCAGGACCCATCTACGAGCAGTACTTC. Its protein product is CAWSVPGAGPIYEQYF.

The chain has TRBV5-1 and TRBJ2-7, with a tentative D call TRBD1 (7 bases). Germline V lookup: CDR1 SGHRS, CDR2 YFSETQ. The germline V and J ends were trimmed by 5 bases and 0 bases, with 12 bases remaining between them. There are 14 residues in the CDR3. This CDR3 reads CASREGASSYEQYF. CDR3 bases: TGCGCCAGCAGGGAGGGGGCCAGCTCCTACGAGCAGTACTTC.

The J gene is TRBJ2-7, the V gene TRBV27; D remains ambiguous. The CDR3 runs 13 residues. V shed 4 bases and J shed 3 bases, with 10 bases lying between them. CDR1 and CDR2 from the germline V gene are MNHEY and SMNVEV (reference sequence). The CDR3 is CASSSKGVYEQYF. The CDR3 DNA reads as TGTGCCAGCAGTTCTAAGGGTGTCTACGAGCAGTACTTC.

The rearrangement joins TRBV7-9 to TRBJ2-2; no clear D gene. Trimming pared 5 bases from V and 4 bases from J, leaving 14 bases between. Germline-derived CDR1 and CDR2 are SEHNR and FQNEAQ (reference sequence). The CDR3 runs 15 residues. CDR3 sequence: CASSVGIGATGELFF. CDR3 DNA sequence: TGTGCCAGCAGCGTAGGAATTGGAGCCACCGGGGAGCTGTTTTTT.

Only a few counts were recorded for this clone. The CDR3 region is CASSTFEYNEQFF. CDR3 DNA: TGTGCCAGTAGTACCTTCGAGTACAATGAGCAGTTCTTC. The chain joins TRBV19 to TRBJ2-1; D is undetermined. Trimming cost V 4 bases and J 4 bases, with 8 bases left between them. Germline V gene sequence: CDR1 LNHDA, CDR2 SQIVND (reference sequence). This CDR3 region has 13 residues.

The chain recombines TRBV7-9 with TRBJ1-1, with D hard to call. V lost 6 bases to trimming and J lost 3 bases, with 8 bases between them. Germline values: CDR1 SEHNR, CDR2 FQNEAQ (reference sequence). The CDR3 has 12 amino acids. The CDR3 loop is CASSDRYTEAFF. CDR3 DNA: TGTGCCAGCAGTGACCGGTACACTGAAGCTTTCTTT.

The genes are TRBV30 and TRBJ1-2; TRBD1 might be the D (5 bases). CDR1 GTSNPN and CDR2 SVGIG come from the germline V gene (reference sequence). V gave up 0 bases and J gave up 8 bases, with 16 bases separating them. This CDR3 spans 14 amino acids. The CDR3 coding sequence is TGTGCCTGGAGTGTACTGGCTCGACGGGGCGGCTACACCTTC. Protein sequence: CAWSVLARRGGYTF.

The chain is built from TRBV16 and TRBJ2-4; D possibly corresponds to TRBD1 (5 bases). This CDR3 spans 13 amino acids. Germline V gene data show CDR1 as KGHSY and CDR2 as FQNENV. Trimming removed 6 bases from V and 4 bases from J, with 10 bases in between. CDR3 region: CASSMGRKNIQYF. CDR3 bases: TGTGCCAGCAGTATGGGGCGTAAAAACATTCAGTACTTC.

This sequence joins TRBV24-1 and TRBJ1-5, with 10 nucleotides matching TRBD1. In germline, CDR1 is KGHDR, CDR2 SFDVKD. This CDR3 spans 15 amino acids. The J segment lost 5 bases and the V segment lost 5 bases, leaving 5 bases of the junction unmatched. Here the CDR3 DNA reads TGTGCCACCAGTGGAGGACAGGGGGTGCATCAGCCCCAGCATTTT. Its protein product is CATSGGQGVHQPQHF.

A few counts support this clone. The chain links TRBV30 to TRBJ1-2; D gene unclear. The CDR3 has 13 amino acids. Germline CDR1 GTSNPN, CDR2 SVGIG (reference sequence). With 0 bases removed from V and 3 bases from J, the gap between germline ends came to 8 bases. CDR3 nucleotides: TGTGCCTGGAGTGTAGGGATCGACTATGGCTACACCTTC. This encodes CAWSVGIDYGYTF. Full variable domain (remainder filled in from reference TRBV30 and TRBJ1-2): SQTIHQWPATLVQPVGSPLSLECTVEGTSNPNLYWYRQAAGRGLQLLFYSVGIGQISSEVPQNLSASRPQDRQFILSSKKLLLSDSGFYLCAWSVGIDYGYTFGSGTRLTVV.

The chain couples TRBV21-1 to TRBJ2-7; TRBD2, the table's D call, lacks a check against the DNA. TRBV21-1 is designated a pseudogene. The CDR3 loop spans 17 amino acids. This chain's CDR3 is CASSNGRLAGITYEQYF. As DNA, the CDR3 is TGTGCCAGCAGCAACGGTAGACTAGCGGGAATCACCTACGAGCAGTACTTC.

There are a few counts of this clone. The chain has TRBV30 and TRBJ2-1, with 8 bases matching TRBD2. CDR3 size: 14 residues. CDR1 and CDR2 (germline): GTSNPN, SVGIG (reference sequence). Trimming at V came to 3 bases and at J to 0 bases, leaving 1 base not matched to a gene. DNA for the CDR3: TGTGCCTGGAGCGGACTAGCCTCCTACAATGAGCAGTTCTTC. This codes for CAWSGLASYNEQFF.

Remarks on this clone: One junction end disagrees with the germline gene, perhaps due to a read error. The chain carries TRBV7-7 and TRBJ2-1; 9 bases line up with TRBD2. The CDR3 runs 16 residues. Germline V gene data show CDR1 as SSHAT and CDR2 as FNYEAQ (reference sequence). The CDR3 reads CASSPQLAGPYNEQFF. In DNA, the CDR3 is TGTGCTAGCAGCCCCCAACTAGCGGGCCCATACAATGAGCAGTTCTTC.

V usage is TRBV30 and J usage is TRBJ1-6; the match to TRBD1 covers 7 bases. The V gene's germline CDR1 is GTSNPN and CDR2 SVGIG (reference sequence). The CDR3 runs 13 residues. V lost 8 bases to trimming and J lost 5 bases; unmatched junction nucleotides: 6. The CDR3 loop reads CARRDRNNSPLHF. In DNA, the CDR3 is TGTGCCCGCCGGGACAGAAATAATTCACCCCTCCACTTT. Full variable domain (remainder filled in from reference TRBV30 and TRBJ1-6): SQTIHQWPATLVQPVGSPLSLECTVEGTSNPNLYWYRQAAGRGLQLLFYSVGIGQISSEVPQNLSASRPQDRQFILSSKKLLLSDSGFYLCARRDRNNSPLHFGNGTRLTVT.